This T cell receptor beta chain was retrieved from a study of blood T cells in healthy people across ages (dated by TCRdb to the mid-2010s). Regarding the research as a whole: In model experiments, roughly one uniquely barcoded TCR beta cDNA molecule per two T cells was captured by template switching. To track age-related changes in TCR beta repertoire diversity, the study relied on deep sequencing normalized with unique cDNA molecular identifiers. The donors were divided into four age groups: young (average roughly 15 years), middle-aged (about 39), aged (about 60) and long-lived (about 90). Donors of different ages were randomly distributed across sequencing lanes to avoid experimental bias. Using the same blood draw, the study looked at two additional independent replicas of 1 million unique cDNA reads for two donors, one aged 18 to 29 and the other aged 80 or older.

Libraries were prepared through 5' RACE. TCRdb shows the sequencer as Illumina HiSeq 2500. The second PCR ran for about 7 to 11 cycles and used a J-beta primer mix along with a sample-barcoded 5' primer. A unique molecular identifier was introduced onto each TCR beta cDNA molecule by a template-switch 5' adaptor carrying 12 random nucleotides. Each sample yielded at least 2.5 million CDR3-containing paired-end reads. The Mint cDNA synthesis kit, primed by a TRBC-specific oligonucleotide, was used to synthesize first-strand cDNA from all RNA. After uracil-DNA glycosylase treatment, a first 18-cycle PCR used universal primers M1SS and BC2_uni_R on all cDNA. Concerning the study's data processing: For normalization, 1 million high-quality reads were randomly selected from each sample, with every read carrying a distinct molecular identifier. Reads sharing molecular identifiers were discarded rather than binned into consensus sequences. CDR3 identification, clonotype clustering and error correction used MiTCR with a Q25 quality threshold and the strictest error-elimination algorithm. A nonparametric unseen species model with Euler transformation was used to estimate a lower bound on total TCR beta diversity. TCRdb trimmed public reads at Q25 via fastp, called clones via MiXCR and kept in-frame beta chains. Identical CDR3 protein sequences are pooled into one entry, listed with their most common genes and DNA. The V and J calls and clone size are TCRdb's, not the authors'. In this sample the table shows hundreds of thousands of distinct CDR3 sequences, approximately 30% of which occur a single time. The ten largest clones add up to 15% of the sample.

General study outcomes and caveats: The long-lived group showed more naive CD4+ T cells, fewer expanded clones and increased TCR diversity than the aged group, suggesting age selection. Estimates of total diversity from one million sequenced T cells were regarded as lower bounds and underestimates. The percentage of naive T cells measured by flow cytometry correlated strongly with observed TCR beta diversity. Observed TCR beta diversity per million T cells fell roughly linearly with age, and a significant reduction was already apparent by age around 40. Because profiling used bulk unsorted PBMCs, naive and antigen-experienced compartments could not be compared conclusively. Because donor CMV infection status was unknown, age-related changes in expanded clonotypes were potentially confounded.

Donors were a few dozen systemically healthy Caucasian individuals from Russia aged roughly 6 to 95 years. Each donor gave 9.5 to 10 milliliters of peripheral blood, drawn into EDTA-treated Vacutainer tubes. Ficoll-Paque density-gradient centrifugation was used to isolate PBMCs, with at least 7 million obtained per sample. Total RNA, at least 5.5 micrograms per sample, was extracted from PBMCs with Trizol reagent. For every donor, an aliquot of PBMCs went through flow cytometry to measure the percentages of naive CD45RAhigh/CD27high T cells. According to the germline V gene, CDR1 reads KGHSY and CDR2 reads FQNENV. V ends up 5 bases short and J 3 bases short, with an unmatched junction base count of 9. The CDR3 runs 15 amino acids, cysteine and phenylalanine included. Only the CDR3 region is kept as DNA, spanning 45 bases read in frame from base 1. This clonotype showed up just a few times. It has no known antigen specificity. Base qualities are not provided; no much larger clone lies one nucleotide away.

This sequence was found in a woman aged 80 or older in good health. Donor details come from another sample of the same person, matched by shared clones. The sequenced material came from blood. Recombination joined TRBV16 with TRBJ2-7, and 8 bases in between align with TRBD1. The base sequence is TGTGCCAGCAGCGCAGCCCGGACAGGGTACTACGAGCAGTACTTC. It encodes CASSAARTGYYEQYF.